These 22 T cell receptor beta chains were all obtained from the same sample, sequenced in a study of T cells after somatic rescue of genetic block. Profiling relied on immunoSEQ multiplex PCR, and the TCRdb table lists in-frame clones only, not all of them. This sample has 80,000 to 100,000 clones; just under 90% occur once, and the top ten carry 1.5% to 2%. Input material: peripheral blood mononuclear cells (PBMCs). The receptors were gathered from a woman in her late teens or twenties.

This clone showed up just once. CDR3 sequence: CASSLDGSPTYEQYF. For the CDR3, the DNA is TGTGCCAGCAGTTTAGACGGGAGCCCAACCTACGAGCAGTACTTC. This chain links TRBV27 with TRBJ2-7; D is possibly TRBD2 (6 bases). Trimming took 2 bases from V and 2 from J, leaving 13 bases between them. This CDR3 is 15 amino acids long. CDR1 MNHEY and CDR2 SMNVEV come from the germline V gene (reference sequence).

The rearrangement joins TRBV18 to TRBJ2-1; D may be TRBD1 (6 bases). Germline CDR1 KGHSH, CDR2 LQKENI. This CDR3 region has 14 residues. V was trimmed by 4 bases and J by 3 bases, leaving 10 bases between them. CDR3 nucleotides: TGTGCCAGCTCACTACAGGACAGCTACAATGAGCAGTTCTTC. Translation: CASSLQDSYNEQFF.

The V call is TRBV11-3, the J call TRBJ1-4; D is undetermined. The CDR3 length is 16 residues. Trimming stripped 1 base from V and 8 bases from J, with 17 bases between. Germline CDR1 and CDR2: SGHNT and YENEEA. The CDR3 DNA is TGTGCCAGCAGCTTAGCTTCCGGGATCGGAAAGGAAAAACTGTTTTTT. Encoded protein: CASSLASGIGKEKLFF.

The V and J genes are TRBV19 and TRBJ1-5, with 7 bases lining up with TRBD1. V lost 3 bases and J lost 0; bases outside the gene matches: 14. The germline V gene has CDR1 LNHDA and CDR2 SQIVND (reference sequence). The CDR3 has 19 residues. CDR3 bases: TGTGCCAGTAGTATTAACTATAGGGGACAGACTTATAGCAATCAGCCCCAGCATTTT. It translates to CASSINYRGQTYSNQPQHF.

This clone was seen a few times. The chain carries TRBV7-2 and TRBJ1-5, with D possibly TRBD1 on 5 matching bases. The CDR3 is made up of 15 amino acids. Germline V gene lookup returns CDR1 SGHTA and CDR2 FQGNSA. V was trimmed by 4 bases and J by 4 bases, leaving 14 bases between them. The DNA of the CDR3 is TGTGCCAGCAGCTCCGGGACGAGGGAAAATCAGCCCCAGCATTTT. It yields the protein CASSSGTRENQPQHF. The whole variable domain, remainder taken from reference TRBV7-2 and TRBJ1-5, is GAGVSQSPSNKVTEKGKDVELRCDPISGHTALYWYRQSLGQGLEFLIYFQGNSAPDKSGLPSDRFSAERTGGSVSTLTIQRTQQEDSAVYLCASSSGTRENQPQHFGDGTRLSIL.

The chain carries TRBV6-1 and TRBJ2-7; no reliable D call. Deletions cut 3 bases from V and 0 bases from J, with 12 bases between. The CDR3 extends over 15 amino acids. Per germline, CDR1 MNHNS and CDR2 SASEGT. The CDR3 sequence: CASSERFYASYEQYF. The CDR3 nucleotides are TGTGCCAGCAGTGAGAGGTTTTATGCCTCCTACGAGCAGTACTTC.

The chain couples TRBV9 to TRBJ2-7, with 8 positions matching TRBD2. Germline CDR1 reads SGDLS; CDR2 reads YYNGEE. After removal of 0 bases from V and 7 bases from J, the junction contained 9 bases not matched to a gene. The CDR3 spans 15 residues. DNA for the CDR3: TGTGCCAGCAGCGTAGACCCAGCGGGAGTGGGAGAGCAGTACTTC. Translation gives CASSVDPAGVGEQYF.

The CDR3 is CASSLAITSGSYNEQFF. Written as DNA, the CDR3 is TGTGCCAGCAGCTTAGCCATAACTAGCGGCTCCTACAATGAGCAGTTCTTC. This rearrangement joins TRBV11-3 to TRBJ2-1; 8 bases align to TRBD2. Germline CDR1 reads SGHNT; CDR2 reads YENEEA. The CDR3 has 17 amino acids. J was trimmed by 0 bases and V by 1 base; bases with no gene match: 5.

The V and J genes are TRBV5-4 and TRBJ2-7, with no clear D. Trimming left V 0 bases short and J 4 bases short, with 11 bases between. The CDR3 has 14 residues. CDR1 is SGHNT, CDR2 YYREEE, per germline (reference sequence). The DNA for the CDR3 is TGTGCCAGCAGCTTGGAGGCCTTCCAGTACGAGCAGTACTTC. It specifies CASSLEAFQYEQYF. The entire variable domain, with the rest obtained from reference TRBV5-4 and TRBJ2-7, is as follows: ETGVTQSPTHLIKTRGQQVTLRCSSQSGHNTVSWYQQALGQGPQFIFQYYREEENGRGNFPPRFSGLQFPNYSSELNVNALELDDSALYLCASSLEAFQYEQYFGPGTRLTVT.

V and J are TRBV11-1 and TRBJ1-2, with TRBD1 matching 9 bases. Germline V CDR1 and CDR2: SGHAT, FQDESV (reference sequence). The trim removed 5 bases at V and 6 bases at J, leaving 4 bases unmatched. This CDR3 has 13 amino acids. Here the CDR3 reads CASSGDRENGYTF. In DNA form, the CDR3 reads TGTGCCAGCAGCGGGGACAGGGAGAATGGCTACACCTTC.

The chain has TRBV4-3 and TRBJ1-2; TRBD1 matches 11 bases. Germline V CDR1 and CDR2: LGHNA, YSLEER. The ends lost 0 bases at V and 4 bases at J; junction bases unmatched: 4. This CDR3 has 16 amino acids. The CDR3: CASSQDTGTGGYGYTF. Written as DNA, the CDR3 is TGCGCCAGCAGCCAAGATACCGGGACAGGGGGCTATGGCTACACCTTC.

V and J are TRBV27 and TRBJ1-1, with 7 nucleotides matching TRBD1. V trimming: 6 bases; J trimming: 4 bases; junction bases outside the gene matches: 11. Germline V gene data show CDR1 as MNHEY and CDR2 as SMNVEV (reference sequence). This CDR3 is 15 amino acids long. The CDR3 is CASSRGWAVGTEAFF. DNA of the CDR3: TGTGCCAGCAGCAGGGGGTGGGCCGTCGGCACTGAAGCTTTCTTT.

This sequence joins TRBV30 and TRBJ1-2, with TRBD1 matching over 7 bases. Germline V gene sequence: CDR1 GTSNPN, CDR2 SVGIG (reference sequence). This CDR3 spans 12 amino acids. The V segment lost 8 bases and the J segment 4 bases; nucleotides outside the gene matches: 7. Here the CDR3 reads CAGVGGGYGYTF. The CDR3 DNA reads TGTGCCGGGGTAGGGGGCGGCTATGGCTACACCTTC.

This clone is a singleton in its sample. The rearrangement joins TRBV10-1 to TRBJ1-1; 8 bases align to TRBD1. Germline V gene lookup returns CDR1 WNHNN and CDR2 SYGVQD (reference sequence). The ends lost 0 bases at V and 2 bases at J; junction bases unmatched: 5. There are 16 residues in the CDR3. CDR3 protein: CASSESWTGINTEAFF. The CDR3 DNA follows: TGCGCCAGCAGTGAGTCGTGGACAGGGATTAACACTGAAGCTTTCTTT.

This clone was counted between two and nine times. The chain employs TRBV30 and TRBJ2-7; no clear D. The V end was cut by 0 bases, the J end by 3 bases, with 18 bases between. This CDR3 comprises 16 residues. The germline CDR1 and CDR2 sequences are GTSNPN and SVGIG (reference sequence). The CDR3 coding sequence is TGTGCCTGGAGTGTACAACCCCTCACTCACCACTACGAGCAGTACTTC. Translated, it gives CAWSVQPLTHHYEQYF.

The chain employs TRBV7-3 and TRBJ2-2; the match to TRBD2 covers 7 bases. Germline V lookup: CDR1 SGHTA, CDR2 FQGTGA. With 5 bases clipped from V and 5 bases from J, the junction kept 5 bases outside the gene matches. This CDR3 has 14 residues. The CDR3 nucleotides are TGTGCCAGCAGCCCAAATAGCGGGACCGGGGAGCTGTTTTTT. It translates to CASSPNSGTGELFF.

The sample holds a few counts of this clone. This CDR3 is also generated by other DNA sequences in the sample. V is TRBV6-4 and J is TRBJ2-2; D not resolved. The CDR3 runs to 13 residues. V lost 3 bases and J lost 4, with 6 bases in between. CDR1 is MRHNA and CDR2 is SNTAGT in the germline V gene. Here the CDR3 reads CASSDRATGELFF. The CDR3 bases are TGTGCCAGCAGTGATCGGGCCACCGGGGAGCTGTTTTTT.

The chain joins TRBV6-5 to TRBJ1-3, with D possibly TRBD1 on 6 matching bases. The CDR3 consists of 15 residues. Trimming stripped 8 bases from V and 0 bases from J, with 14 bases between. CDR1 is MNHEY and CDR2 is SVGAGI in the germline V gene. The CDR3 sequence: CASQKTGLSGNTIYF. In DNA form, the CDR3 reads TGTGCCAGCCAGAAGACAGGCCTCTCTGGAAACACCATATATTTT.

CDR3 loop: CASISSSEQFF. CDR3 nucleotide sequence: TGTGCCAGCATCTCAAGCAGTGAGCAGTTCTTC. The chain combines TRBV7-9 with TRBJ2-1; D is ambiguous. Germline CDR1 reads SEHNR; CDR2 reads FQNEAQ (reference sequence). The V end was cut by 7 bases, the J end by 9 bases, with 10 bases between. CDR3 length equals 11 residues.

V is TRBV28 and J is TRBJ1-2, with a weak D call TRBD1 (5 bases). Trimming removed 6 bases at V and 3 bases at J, with 17 bases between. In germline, CDR1 is MDHEN, CDR2 SYDVKM. The length of the CDR3 is 15 residues. The CDR3 loop is CASSPRRGLDYGYTF. CDR3 coding DNA: TGTGCCAGCAGCCCCCGCCGGGGGTTGGACTATGGCTACACCTTC.

The rearrangement uses TRBV28 and TRBJ1-5; weak D call: TRBD1 (5 bases). The CDR3 spans 14 residues. Between the trimmed V and J ends, which lost 8 bases and 5 bases, there was a span of 16 bases. Germline lookup yields CDR1 MDHEN and CDR2 SYDVKM. The CDR3 DNA reads TGTGCCAGCCGGACGGGGGGGACCTATCAGCCCCAGCATTTT. Translating it yields CASRTGGTYQPQHF.

V gene TRBV9 combines with J gene TRBJ1-1; no firm D call. The CDR3 length is 13 residues. V lost 3 bases and J 3 bases, leaving 9 bases between the germline ends. Germline CDR1 and CDR2: SGDLS and YYNGEE. CDR3 nucleotides: TGTGCCAGCAGCGACCCCCAGGACACTGAAGCTTTCTTT. Its protein product is CASSDPQDTEAFF.